Below, 12 T cell receptor beta chains from the same sample are listed, as sequenced in a study of T cell repertoires in cytomegalovirus infection. MiXCR, run by TCRdb on the reads, gives a single entry per CDR3 protein. Of 250,000 or so distinct CDR3 sequences in the sample, over 15% are singletons; the top ten hold roughly 45%. Specimen: CD8+ T cells from PBMCs. These receptors were taken from a human donor in good health (CMV status not recorded). Some clones in this sample may be carry-over from other donors' samples.

This clonotype was observed many times. V is TRBV7-2 and J is TRBJ1-3; 7 bases fit TRBD1. The V gene end was trimmed by 4 bases and the J gene end by 0 bases; junction bases not matched to a gene: 3. Germline CDR1 SGHTA, CDR2 FQGNSA. The CDR3 runs to 15 residues. The CDR3 loop is CASSSGTASGNTIYF. In nucleotides, the CDR3 is TGTGCCAGCAGCTCAGGGACAGCCTCTGGAAACACCATATATTTT.

The rearrangement links TRBV2 to TRBJ1-2, with TRBD1 matching 10 bases. The CDR3 is made up of 14 amino acids. V shed 10 bases and J 4 bases; nucleotides not matched to a gene: 9. Per germline, CDR1 SNHLY and CDR2 FYNNEI. This chain's CDR3 is CATVLGQGLYGYTF. Written as DNA, the CDR3 is TGTGCCACCGTGTTGGGACAGGGGCTCTATGGCTACACCTTC.

The V call is TRBV7-9, the J call TRBJ2-7; 8 bases map to TRBD1. Germline assignment: CDR1 SEHNR and CDR2 FQNEAQ (reference sequence). Trimming took 8 bases from V and 0 from J; bases not matched to a gene: 3. This CDR3 region has 13 residues. CDR3 nucleotide sequence: TGTGCCAGCGGACAGGGAAGCTCCTACGAGCAGTACTTC. Protein product: CASGQGSSYEQYF.

This rearrangement joins TRBV14 to TRBJ1-6, with D perhaps matching TRBD1 (6 bases). This CDR3 comprises 16 residues. From germline, CDR1 is SGHDN and CDR2 FVKESK. V lost 1 base and J 7 bases, leaving 14 bases between the germline ends. The CDR3 DNA reads TGTGCCAGCAGCCAAGCATGGGCGGGGGCCAATTCACCCCTCCACTTT. It translates to CASSQAWAGANSPLHF.

This clonotype was picked up a small number of times. CDR3 protein: CASRAPTGAHEQYF. CDR3 DNA sequence: TGTGCCAGCAGAGCCCCGACAGGGGCCCACGAGCAGTACTTC. V gene TRBV28 combines with J gene TRBJ2-7, with 8 positions matching TRBD1. CDR3 length equals 14 residues. With V trimmed by 6 bases and J by 5 bases, 9 bases remained unmatched. CDR1 and CDR2 from the germline V gene are MDHEN and SYDVKM.

This clonotype was seen more than once but under ten times. The chain combines TRBV9 with TRBJ2-2, with D possibly being TRBD1 or TRBD2 (5 bases each). Deletions cut 2 bases from V and 2 bases from J, with 10 bases between. Per the germline V gene, CDR1 is SGDLS and CDR2 is YYNGEE. The CDR3 covers 15 residues. The CDR3 spells CASSVGTINTGELFF. The DNA of the CDR3 is TGTGCCAGCAGCGTTGGGACCATCAACACCGGGGAGCTGTTTTTT. The variable domain in full, completed from reference TRBV9 and TRBJ2-2, reads DSGVTQTPKHLITATGQRVTLRCSPRSGDLSVYWYQQSLDQGLQFLIQYYNGEERAKGNILERFSAQQFPDLHSELNLSSLELGDSALYFCASSVGTINTGELFFGEGSRLTVL.

A few counts support this clonotype. The chain combines TRBV12-3 or TRBV12-4 with TRBJ2-1; D is perhaps TRBD2 (6 bases). V dropped 4 bases and J dropped 0 bases, with 10 bases sitting between them. The CDR3 has 15 residues. This CDR3 is CASSSRGPSYNEQFF. CDR3 in DNA: TGTGCCAGCAGTTCGCGGGGCCCCTCCTACAATGAGCAGTTCTTC.

This clonotype showed up many times. The chain joins TRBV6-1 to TRBJ1-1; no definite D call. The CDR3 loop spans 12 amino acids. CDR1 MNHNS and CDR2 SASEGT come from the germline V gene. Between the trimmed V and J ends, which lost 10 bases and 0 bases, there was a span of 9 bases. In nucleotides, the CDR3 is TGTGCCACGAGGGTTATGAACACTGAAGCTTTCTTT. Encoded protein: CATRVMNTEAFF.

V is TRBV6-5 and J is TRBJ2-1, with 9 bases aligning to TRBD1. Trimming removed 6 bases from V and 5 bases from J; junction bases left unmatched: 14. Looked up from germline, CDR1 is MNHEY and CDR2 is SVGAGI. This CDR3 region has 17 residues. The CDR3 protein is CASSLYSGTGTNNEQFF. As DNA, the CDR3 is TGTGCCAGCAGCCTTTATTCGGGGACAGGGACCAACAATGAGCAGTTCTTC.

This clonotype was seen at least ten times. This sequence joins TRBV12-3 or TRBV12-4 and TRBJ1-2, with TRBD1 matching over 8 bases. Trimming took 6 bases from V and 7 from J; bases not matched to a gene: 10. This CDR3 spans 14 amino acids. In DNA, the CDR3 is TGTGCCAGCAGGCCAGGGGGCTTACCGAGTGGCTACACCTTC. Residues: CASRPGGLPSGYTF.

The CDR3 loop reads CASSLGGGPVSKNIQYF. The CDR3 bases are TGTGCCAGCAGTTTAGGGGGGGGGCCGGTCTCCAAAAACATTCAGTACTTC. This chain joins TRBV28 and TRBJ2-4; D perhaps matches TRBD2 (7 bases). Germline V gives CDR1 MDHEN, CDR2 SYDVKM. The CDR3 totals 17 residues. Trimming removed 2 bases from V and 2 bases from J, with 16 bases in between. The whole variable domain, filled in from reference TRBV28 and TRBJ2-4, reads DVKVTQSSRYLVKRTGEKVFLECVQDMDHENMFWYRQDPGLGLRLIYFSYDVKMKEKGDIPEGYSVSREKKERFSLILESASTNQTSMYLCASSLGGGPVSKNIQYFGAGTRLSVL.

This clonotype showed up many times. The CDR3 is CAGGRSGEETQYF. CDR3 sequence (DNA): TGTGCCGGAGGAAGGAGCGGAGAAGAGACCCAGTACTTC. The rearrangement links TRBV7-9 to TRBJ2-5, with D possibly TRBD2 on 5 matching bases. Germline-derived CDR1 and CDR2 are SEHNR and FQNEAQ (reference sequence). Trimming pared 11 bases from V and 3 bases from J, leaving 16 bases between. The CDR3 totals 13 residues.